The present T cell receptor beta chain was sequenced within a study of T cells expressing NK-cell markers. For the study at large: There were seven HCMV-seropositive donors and one seronegative donor among the eight sequenced.

Comments on this clonotype: Its antigen remains unknown.

Study-wide results and limits: Six or seven donors had dominant NKG2C+ clonotypes that comprised about 1.0-7.0% of their CD8+ T cells.

TCRdb re-analyzed the 5' RACE reads; it lists each CDR3 protein once, without DNA. The repertoire table contains a few hundred thousand distinct CDR3 sequences. The germline CDR1 and CDR2 sequences are SEHNR and FQNEAQ (reference sequence). The CDR3 covers 16 residues. Source material: blood T cells: a sorted CD56 or NKG2C T cell subset, CD4+ or CD8+ T cells, or bulk PBMC T cells (not recorded which). The origin of this receptor is a man aged 18 to 69 in good health. The chain is built from TRBV7-9 and TRBJ2-1. CDR3 sequence: CASSLGLASYYNEQFF.